The 24 T cell receptor beta chains in this list originate from one sample, sequenced in a study of cytomegalovirus exposure and HLA in healthy donors. PCR employed 60 Vbeta and 13 Jbeta primers. The data were produced by immunoSEQ multiplex PCR, yet TCRdb's version contains in-frame clones alone and is incomplete. In the table there are about 180,000 clones, over 70% of which are singletons. The specimen was PBMCs. Receptor source: a man younger than 30 in good health and CMV-seronegative.

The chain carries TRBV29-1 and TRBJ1-1, with D tentatively TRBD1 (5 bases). The ends were cut back, 1 base at V and 4 bases at J, with 16 bases in the middle. The CDR3 length is 15 residues. Germline V gene data show CDR1 as SQVTM and CDR2 as ANQGSEA. The CDR3 coding sequence is TGCAGCGTTGAAGGCTGGGGTAGGGGAAGCACTGAAGCTTTCTTT. This gives the protein CSVEGWGRGSTEAFF.

This clone was observed a handful of times. The chain has TRBV30 and TRBJ2-1; weak D call: TRBD1 (6 bases). Germline lookup yields CDR1 GTSNPN and CDR2 SVGIG (reference sequence). This CDR3 is built from 13 residues. Between the trimmed V and J ends, which lost 1 base and 2 bases, there was a span of 6 bases. CDR3 sequence reads: CAWSDRAYNEQFF. CDR3 nucleotide sequence: TGTGCCTGGAGTGACAGGGCCTACAATGAGCAGTTCTTC.

As DNA, the CDR3 is TGTGCCAGCAGTGACTTCGAAAGGACTGATGAGCAGTTCTTC. Protein: CASSDFERTDEQFF. The V and J genes are TRBV2 and TRBJ2-1, with D possibly TRBD2 on 5 matching bases. Germline V lookup: CDR1 SNHLY, CDR2 FYNNEI. CDR3 length equals 14 residues. The germline V and J ends were trimmed by 3 bases and 8 bases, with 14 bases remaining between them.

The rearrangement uses TRBV6-5 and TRBJ1-4; no definite D call. CDR3 length: 14 amino acids. Trimming removed 6 bases from V and 5 bases from J, with 13 bases in between. Germline CDR1 reads MNHEY; CDR2 reads SVGAGI. In DNA form, the CDR3 reads TGTGCCAGCAGCCTCTCCGGCGGGAATGAAAAACTGTTTTTT. It specifies CASSLSGGNEKLFF.

The V and J genes are TRBV12-5 and TRBJ1-1, with 9 bases fitting TRBD1. The junction had 7 bases not matched to a gene; V was cut back by 2 bases and J by 3 bases. Germline assignment: CDR1 LGHNT and CDR2 FRNRAP. This CDR3 is 16 amino acids long. In DNA form, the CDR3 reads TGTGCTAGTGGTTTGCGGACAGGGGATCGGGACACTGAAGCTTTCTTT. Its protein is CASGLRTGDRDTEAFF. Drawing the rest from reference TRBV12-5 and TRBJ1-1, the complete variable domain is DARVTQTPRHKVTEMGQEVTMRCQPILGHNTVFWYRQTMMQGLELLAYFRNRAPLDDSGMPKDRFSAEMPDATLATLKIQPSEPRDSAVYFCASGLRTGDRDTEAFFGQGTRLTVV.

V is TRBV2 and J is TRBJ1-3; 7 positions match TRBD1. The germline V gene has CDR1 SNHLY and CDR2 FYNNEI. J was trimmed by 0 bases and V by 9 bases; bases with no gene match: 2. This CDR3 is built from 13 residues. The CDR3 spells CARRDSSGNTIYF. The CDR3 DNA sequence: TGTGCCAGGAGGGACAGCTCTGGAAACACCATATATTTT.

The gene calls are TRBV7-9 and TRBJ2-1, with TRBD1 identical over 7 bases. V dropped 4 bases and J dropped 4; count of bases not matched to a gene: 7. The CDR3 sequence is 15 residues long. Germline V CDR1 and CDR2: SEHNR, FQNEAQ (reference sequence). The CDR3 DNA reads as TGTGCCAGCAGCTCCAGGGGGTGGGGATACAATGAGCAGTTCTTC. Translating gives CASSSRGWGYNEQFF. Drawing the rest from reference TRBV7-9 and TRBJ2-1, the complete variable domain is DTGVSQNPRHKITKRGQNVTFRCDPISEHNRLYWYRQTLGQGPEFLTYFQNEAQLEKSRLLSDRFSAERPKGSFSTLEIQRTEQGDSAMYLCASSSRGWGYNEQFFGPGTRLTVL.

This clone came up once. This rearrangement joins TRBV5-1 to TRBJ1-2, with D possibly matching TRBD1 (6 bases). This CDR3 region has 15 residues. Looked up from germline, CDR1 is SGHRS and CDR2 is YFSETQ. V was pared by 4 bases and J by 0 bases, with 13 bases between. The CDR3 protein is CASSAQQGTNYGYTF. In nucleotides, the CDR3 is TGCGCCAGCAGCGCCCAACAGGGAACTAACTATGGCTACACCTTC.

The rearrangement links TRBV30 to TRBJ2-5; D might be TRBD2 (7 bases). Germline assignment: CDR1 GTSNPN and CDR2 SVGIG (reference sequence). There are 14 residues in the CDR3. The V end lost 1 base, the J end lost 4 bases, and 13 bases lay between the germline ends. The CDR3 region has the DNA TGTGCCTGGAGTGAGGGGGGAGGGGGAGAGACCCAGTACTTC. Its protein product is CAWSEGGGGETQYF.

V is TRBV5-6 and J is TRBJ2-4, with D perhaps TRBD2 (6 bases). The CDR3 extends over 17 amino acids. The germline gives CDR1 SGHDT, CDR2 YYEEEE. V lost 4 bases and J 8 bases, leaving 25 bases between the germline ends. For the CDR3, the DNA is TGTGCCAGCAGCGCCTTCTCCAGGATCCAGACGGGGGACATTCAGTACTTC. It yields the protein CASSAFSRIQTGDIQYF.

The rearrangement joins TRBV7-2 to TRBJ2-1; 11 bases match TRBD1. CDR3 length equals 15 residues. Germline V gene data show CDR1 as SGHTA and CDR2 as FQGNSA. J gave up 8 bases and V 1 base, and 4 bases lay outside the gene matches. This CDR3 is CASSLGDRGADEQFF. Written as DNA, the CDR3 is TGTGCCAGCAGCTTAGGGGACAGGGGGGCCGATGAGCAGTTCTTC.

The genes are TRBV27 and TRBJ2-1, with TRBD2 identical over 8 bases. The CDR3 is made up of 18 amino acids. The germline gives CDR1 MNHEY, CDR2 SMNVEV (reference sequence). The trim removed 4 bases at V and 0 bases at J, leaving 11 bases unmatched. The DNA of the CDR3 is TGTGCCAGCAGTTACCGGCCGCGGGGGGCGATCTCCTACAATGAGCAGTTCTTC. Amino acid sequence: CASSYRPRGAISYNEQFF.

The V call is TRBV18, the J call TRBJ2-4; 7 bases are shared with TRBD1. The CDR3 is made up of 16 amino acids. CDR1 is KGHSH and CDR2 is LQKENI in the germline V gene. V gave up 1 base and J gave up 1 base; unmatched junction bases: 4. The CDR3 sequence: CASSPQTGRAKNIQYF. In nucleotides, the CDR3 is TGTGCCAGCTCACCACAGACAGGGCGTGCCAAAAACATTCAGTACTTC.

This clone occurred a few times. The V gene is TRBV5-6, the J gene TRBJ2-4; D not resolved. The V gene lost 3 bases and the J gene lost 7 bases, with 5 bases spanning the gap. CDR3 length: 11 residues. Germline V gives CDR1 SGHDT, CDR2 YYEEEE. CDR3 nucleotide sequence: TGTGCCAGCAGCTATCGGAACATTCAGTACTTC. This gives the protein CASSYRNIQYF.

The chain uses TRBV5-1 and TRBJ1-3, with 8 bases aligning to TRBD1. In germline, CDR1 is SGHRS, CDR2 YFSETQ. V lost 4 bases and J lost 0; bases outside the gene matches: 3. This CDR3 comprises 15 residues. The CDR3 DNA sequence: TGCGCCAGCAGCACTGGACAGGGCTCTGGAAACACCATATATTTT. Translated, it gives CASSTGQGSGNTIYF.

The chain recombines TRBV29-1 with TRBJ1-2; no clear D. Trimming removed 2 bases at V and 4 bases at J, with 11 bases between. The CDR3 extends over 13 amino acids. Germline CDR1 and CDR2: SQVTM and ANQGSEA. CDR3 loop: CSVESGSPYGYTF. CDR3 sequence (DNA): TGCAGCGTTGAATCGGGTAGTCCCTATGGCTACACCTTC.

In its sample, this clone was seen a few times. The chain is built from TRBV5-6 and TRBJ2-5, with TRBD2 as a possible D gene (6 bases). This CDR3 contains 14 residues. The V gene's germline CDR1 is SGHDT and CDR2 YYEEEE. V was shortened by 5 bases and J by 2 bases, with 13 bases between the two germline ends. The CDR3 here is CASSRDLSQETQYF. The CDR3 DNA reads TGTGCCAGCAGTCGGGACTTGTCGCAAGAGACCCAGTACTTC.

V is TRBV2 and J is TRBJ2-3; 10 positions agree with TRBD2. CDR3 size: 17 residues. Germline CDR1 SNHLY, CDR2 FYNNEI. With V trimmed by 0 bases and J by 2 bases, 5 bases remained unmatched. Written as DNA, the CDR3 is TGTGCCAGCAGTGAAGCGCCGACTAGCGGGTACACAGATACGCAGTATTTT. Its protein product is CASSEAPTSGYTDTQYF.

V gene TRBV18 combines with J gene TRBJ1-6; D is unclear. Trimming removed 0 bases from V and 5 bases from J, with 14 bases in between. The germline V gene has CDR1 KGHSH and CDR2 LQKENI. The CDR3 extends over 17 amino acids. CDR3 DNA: TGTGCCAGCTCACCACCGCGCCGTCTAGGAGATAATTCACCCCTCCACTTT. The encoded protein is CASSPPRRLGDNSPLHF.

The CDR3 region is CASSQDRFTEAFF. The CDR3 nucleotides are TGTGCCAGCAGCCAAGACAGATTCACTGAAGCTTTCTTT. This sequence joins TRBV4-2 and TRBJ1-1; D is ambiguous. The length of the CDR3 is 13 residues. Germline V gene lookup returns CDR1 LGHNA and CDR2 YNFKEQ. The ends were cut back, 0 bases at V and 4 bases at J, with 6 bases in the middle.

The V gene is TRBV5-1, the J gene TRBJ1-4; 7 nucleotides match TRBD1. Trimming cost V 4 bases and J 0 bases; bases outside gene matches: 6. Germline CDR1 reads SGHRS; CDR2 reads YFSETQ. CDR3 length equals 16 residues. CDR3 coding DNA: TGCGCCAGCAGCCTTCGACAGGGCGCAACTAATGAAAAACTGTTTTTT. It specifies CASSLRQGATNEKLFF.

The chain couples TRBV6-5 to TRBJ1-1, with 7 bases aligning to TRBD1. The V gene's germline CDR1 is MNHEY and CDR2 SVGAGI. Unmatched junction bases numbered 6, after V lost 7 bases and J lost 4 bases. The CDR3 length is 13 residues. This CDR3 is CASTDRATTEAFF. The CDR3 nucleotides are TGTGCCAGCACCGACAGGGCCACCACTGAAGCTTTCTTT.

Here the CDR3 reads CASSYTKQGAGEQYF. CDR3 bases: TGTGCCAGCAGTTACACCAAACAGGGGGCGGGCGAGCAGTACTTC. This chain uses TRBV6-5 with TRBJ2-7, with 9 positions matching TRBD1. The V and J ends lost 2 bases and 6 bases, in that order; junction bases with no gene match: 8. The CDR3 covers 15 residues. Germline CDR1 and CDR2: MNHEY and SVGAGI.

This chain uses TRBV9 with TRBJ2-5; 13 bases are shared with TRBD2. Trimming at V came to 4 bases and at J to 7 bases, leaving 1 base not matched to a gene. The germline V gene has CDR1 SGDLS and CDR2 YYNGEE. The CDR3 has 13 amino acids. CDR3 amino acids: CASSTSGRVTQYF. The CDR3 DNA sequence: TGTGCCAGCAGCACTAGCGGGAGGGTGACCCAGTACTTC.